This T cell receptor (beta chain) was sequenced for a study of identical twins' blood T cells. Looking at the study overall: Six alpha and roughly six beta libraries together yielded tens of millions of reads.

TCRdb reanalysed the 5' RACE reads using MiXCR and keeps one entry per CDR3 protein. The repertoire has 350,000 to 400,000 distinct CDR3 sequences, 28% of them found once; the top ten carry about 6.1%. The germline CDR1 and CDR2 sequences are SNHLY and FYNNEI. V gave up 3 bases and J gave up 6 bases; unmatched junction bases: 3. The CDR3 contains 13 residues. Overall study results and limits: Out-of-frame TCRbeta clonotypes reportedly had markedly more similar V usage in twins than unrelated donors. Abundant TCRbeta CDR3s overlapped more between twins than with unrelated donors. Shared environment remains a possible cause of twin similarity.

Concerning this clonotype: Antigen: not known.

This TCR was sampled from a woman aged 18-50 years in good health. The rearrangement joins TRBV2 to TRBJ1-1; 8 positions agree with TRBD1. The sequenced sample consisted of PBMCs. For the CDR3, the DNA is TGTGCCAGCAGTGATGAACAGGGGGCTGAAGCTTTCTTT. As protein: CASSDEQGAEAFF.